In this sample, the clone carrying this TCR beta chain turned up once. The antigen is unknown. The data were taken from a study of cytomegalovirus exposure and HLA in healthy donors. A multiplex PCR was run with 60 Vbeta primers and 13 Jbeta primers. This table comes from immunoSEQ multiplex PCR, and its TCRdb copy is limited to in-frame clones, with some not included. The table records fewer than 75,000 clones, over 75% of them present only once. Study observations and caveats: Reports credit the classifier with highly specific, highly sensitive diagnosis of cytomegalovirus status.

The origin of this receptor is a woman in her thirties in good health and CMV-seronegative. The sequenced sample consisted of PBMCs.

The CDR3 loop is CASSESPGIGELFF. CDR3 in DNA: TGCGCCAGCAGTGAGTCTCCAGGGATCGGGGAGCTGTTTTTT. The V call is TRBV10-1, the J call TRBJ2-2; possible D gene TRBD1, 5 bases. V was shortened by 0 bases and J by 7 bases, with 9 bases between the two germline ends. Per germline, CDR1 WNHNN and CDR2 SYGVQD (reference sequence). This CDR3 is built from 14 residues.